This T cell receptor (beta chain) was captured by sequencing in a study of beta chain features in type 1 diabetes. This clone was detected a few times. Antigen unknown. This CDR3 spans 13 amino acids. The germline V gene encodes CDR1 SEHNR and CDR2 FQNEAQ (reference sequence). V lost 8 bases and J lost 5; bases outside the gene matches: 6. General observations from the study: Any HLA type influence on TCRB rearrangement was left unresolved here.

Cell sorting via CD45RO/CCR7/CD25/CD127/CD95/CD27 was performed to obtain CD4+ naive, central memory, regulatory and stem cell-like memory cells. Populations isolated by sorting all had purity greater than 95%. What was sequenced were expressed TCRB transcripts, since all of the isolated RNA had been reverse transcribed. The data were produced by immunoSEQ multiplex PCR, yet TCRdb's version contains in-frame clones alone and is incomplete. The sample consists of hundreds of thousands of clones, about a sixth of them appearing once. The chain combines TRBV7-9 with TRBJ2-1; 7 nucleotides align to TRBD1. This sequence originates from a woman younger than 35 in good health. The sequencing sample was made of naive CD4+ T cells from blood. As DNA, the CDR3 is TGTGCCAGCTGGAGACAGGGTAACAATGAGCAGTTCTTC. Translation gives CASWRQGNNEQFF. The full variable domain, in which reference TRBV7-9 and TRBJ2-1 provide the parts outside the CDR3, is DTGVSQNPRHKITKRGQNVTFRCDPISEHNRLYWYRQTLGQGPEFLTYFQNEAQLEKSRLLSDRFSAERPKGSFSTLEIQRTEQGDSAMYLCASWRQGNNEQFFGPGTRLTVL.